This T cell receptor (beta chain) was found in a study of vaccination effects on CD4 cells after COVID-19 (dated by TCRdb to about 2022). Looking at the study overall: Post-vaccine samples across the study were collected a median of 72 days after the second dose, with a range of 14 to 241. A total of 10 COVID-19 convalescent patients and several SARS-CoV-2-naive healthy vaccine recipients were included in the full study. Cultures from other donors in the study were sequenced using the Oncomine TCR Beta short-read assay on an Illumina iSeq 100. The study compared SARS-CoV-2 spike-specific CD4+ TCR repertoires before and after mRNA vaccination in COVID-19 convalescent patients and infection-naive vaccine recipients.

The library was prepared using the immunoSEQ multiplex PCR assay. DNA from the CD4+ T cells that had been cultured and isolated underwent TCR beta CDR3 sequencing. The authors processed their data as follows. Non-productive TCR sequences were discarded, and reads were trimmed to the CDR3 region, with only CDR3s of 7 or more amino acids retained. The MANAFEST web app was used to pick out antigen-specific clonotypes by comparing their expansion in peptide wells with that in reference cultures. For clones to be considered positive, expansion at FDR<0.05 versus reference and all other wells, an odds ratio above 5, and a frequency above 0.1% in two replicate wells were required. Cross-reactive clonotypes were defined as significantly expanded in SARS-CoV-2 spike wells and in at least one common cold coronavirus spike condition. CDR3 similarity was assessed by Levenshtein distance with the stringdist R package, and unrooted trees were built with ape in R 3.6.1. This immuneACCESS table, as held by TCRdb, lists in-frame sequences with V and J called but not all clones. Of the missing ones, under half trace to an unresolved V gene in checked studies; the others have no known cause. D and trimming come from the DNA, and the V and J calls and clone size come from that table. The sample table shows about 59,000 clones, and roughly three quarters are seen once. The ten largest account for approximately 1.9% of the sample.

The paper's findings and limits, for the study overall: At late post-vaccination timepoints, both infection-induced and vaccine-induced clones showed marked clonal contraction, consistent with waning T cell responses. Among healthy vaccine recipients, nearly all vaccine-induced clones were SARS-CoV-2 mono-reactive, and only 1 of 255 was cross-reactive with common cold coronaviruses. Only a small number of convalescent patients were included, and no early post-infection timepoints were available, which limited the study.

In the ViraFEST assay, PBMC were stimulated with viral peptide pools, and antigen-specific CD4+ T cell clonotypes were then identified by expansion using TCR sequencing. After about 9 days of culture, CD4+ T cells were isolated with the EasySep CD4+ T cell isolation kit. Each participant received two doses of an mRNA SARS-CoV-2 vaccine, either BNT162b2 or mRNA-1273. Healthy vaccine recipients had no prior SARS-CoV-2 infection, confirmed by negative nucleocapsid antibodies before and after vaccination. A few million PBMC per well were cultured in IMDM with about 5.1% human AB serum, 8.5 to 10 IU/ml IL-2 and gentamicin, plus 10 ug/ml peptides. On days 3 and 7, half of the culture medium was replaced with fresh IL-2-containing medium. Unless otherwise noted, each peptide stimulation condition was cultured in triplicate wells. Using Ficoll-Paque Plus gradient centrifugation, PBMC were separated from whole blood and then either used fresh or cryopreserved at -140C. The overlapping peptide pools covered the spike proteins of SARS-CoV-2 and of the common cold coronaviruses HCoV-NL63, HCoV-OC43 and HCoV-229E. The QIAamp micro DNA kit was used to extract genomic DNA from the cultured CD4+ T cells.

Comments on this clone: Its cognate antigen has yet to be identified. The sample holds no much larger clone one base away, and base qualities are not on file. At the DNA level, this CDR3 is encoded by other sequences in the same sample as well.

The trim is 0 bases for V and 2 bases for J, with a gap of 7 bases between the germline ends. CDR1 SGHTA and CDR2 FQGTGA were looked up in the germline V gene. The CDR3 numbers 15 residues from cysteine through phenylalanine. Solely the CDR3 DNA is kept, with 45 bases framed from the first base. This receptor chain uses TRBV7-3 and TRBJ2-2; the D assignment is uncertain and may be TRBD1 or TRBD2, with 5 bases supporting each. The TCR comes from a human donor who received a COVID-19 vaccine. The sequenced sample was CD4+ T cells from PBMCs cultured with HCoV-OC43 spike peptides, obtained after COVID-19 vaccination. The cell subset or site label of this sample denotes: HCoV-OC43 spike overlapping peptide pool stimulation. The nucleotide sequence is given as TGTGCCAGCAGCTTAACGGGGGTCAACACCGGGGAGCTGTTTTTT. This yields the protein CASSLTGVNTGELFF.